Sequencing of this T cell receptor beta chain was carried out in a study of blood T cell repertoires in COVID-19. The overall study: T cells, B-cell-depleted T cells, or PBMCs provided the cDNA or gDNA that served as material.

The table came from immunoSEQ multiplex PCR; TCRdb's copy has only in-frame clones and leaves some out. The profile covers 200,000 to 300,000 clones, with around 83% appearing a single time and roughly 9.6% taken by the ten largest. The CDR3 runs to 17 residues. The germline V gene encodes CDR1 SGHTA and CDR2 FQGNSA. J was trimmed by 12 bases and V by 4 bases; bases with no gene match: 15. The chain couples TRBV7-2 to TRBJ2-1, with 13 nucleotides matching TRBD2. Sequencing was performed on peripheral blood. This receptor was obtained from a woman aged 80 or over with acute or convalescent COVID-19. CDR3 DNA: TGTGCCAGCAGCTACCGCGGGGGACTAGCGGGGCCCCCCGGGCAGTTCTTC. It is translated as CASSYRGGLAGPPGQFF.